The 12 T cell receptor beta chains reported below all come from one sample, sequenced in a study of T cell responses to AZD1222 COVID-19 vaccine. Using immunoSEQ multiplex PCR, the repertoire was profiled, and TCRdb retains in-frame clones only, with some absent. The sample includes 120,000 to 150,000 clones, 90% of them seen just once. Sequences were derived from peripheral blood, sampled on day 0 of AZD1222 vaccination. The receptor set was obtained from an adult in good health.

The CDR3 here is CASSQITGGGSEKLFF. The DNA for the CDR3 is TGTGCCAGCAGCCAAATCACAGGGGGTGGATCCGAAAAACTGTTTTTT. V usage is TRBV3-1 (or the pseudogene TRBV3-2) and J usage is TRBJ1-4, with 8 bases aligning to TRBD1. Germline assignment: CDR1 LGHDT and CDR2 YNNKEL (reference sequence). The junction had 10 bases not matched to a gene; V was cut back by 2 bases and J by 8 bases. The CDR3 has 16 residues.

The chain employs TRBV5-4 and TRBJ1-1; D remains unclear. The CDR3 sequence is 14 residues long. CDR1 SGHNT and CDR2 YYREEE come from the germline V gene (reference sequence). V lost 0 bases and J 1 base, leaving 7 bases between the germline ends. In nucleotides, the CDR3 is TGTGCCAGCAGCTTGGGGTTAAGGAACACTGAAGCTTTCTTT. It specifies CASSLGLRNTEAFF.

This chain uses TRBV19 with TRBJ2-3, with 8 bases matching TRBD2. CDR3 length: 14 residues. Germline CDR1 is LNHDA and CDR2 is SQIVND (reference sequence). V shed 4 bases and J 4 bases; nucleotides not matched to a gene: 4. CDR3 nucleotide sequence: TGTGCCAGTAGTAGCAGCGGGAGTTCAGATACGCAGTATTTT. Protein: CASSSSGSSDTQYF.

CDR3 in amino acids: CASRGDRSYEQYF. The CDR3 DNA reads as TGTGCCAGCAGGGGGGACAGGTCCTACGAGCAGTACTTC. V usage is TRBV2 and J usage is TRBJ2-7, with 8 bases lining up with TRBD1. This CDR3 spans 13 amino acids. V gave up 6 bases and J gave up 1 base; unmatched junction bases: 2. Germline V CDR1 and CDR2: SNHLY, FYNNEI.

This chain uses TRBV7-3 with TRBJ1-1, with D tentatively TRBD1 (5 bases). The CDR3 runs to 17 residues. Germline values: CDR1 SGHTA, CDR2 FQGTGA. The V and J ends lost 2 bases and 5 bases respectively, with 21 bases between them. The DNA of the CDR3 is TGTGCCAGCAGCTTAGGAGCGGGGCTATGGTCGAGAACTGAAGCTTTCTTT. Residues: CASSLGAGLWSRTEAFF.

The J gene is TRBJ1-2, the V gene TRBV9; D is unclear. Germline V gives CDR1 SGDLS, CDR2 YYNGEE. The CDR3 is 14 amino acids. Trimming took off 4 bases at V and 7 bases at J, with 17 bases between the two ends. CDR3 protein: CASSPLPVGVGYTF. The CDR3 DNA reads TGTGCCAGCAGCCCCCTCCCCGTCGGGGTTGGCTACACCTTC.

The V gene is TRBV6-5, the J gene TRBJ2-2; 11 bases align to TRBD1. V lost 11 bases to trimming and J lost 6 bases; unmatched junction nucleotides: 8. CDR3 length: 14 amino acids. Germline loops: CDR1 MNHEY, CDR2 SVGAGI. The CDR3 DNA reads TGTGCCGGACAGGGGGCGCGGGGGTCCGGGGAGCTGTTTTTT. It translates to CAGQGARGSGELFF.

This chain links TRBV5-5 with TRBJ1-1; no clear D gene. CDR1 SGHKS and CDR2 YYEKEE come from the germline V gene (reference sequence). Trimming took off 1 base at V and 6 bases at J, with 16 bases between the two ends. The CDR3 is made up of 15 amino acids. The CDR3 DNA follows: TGTGCCAGCAGCTTGTGGGAAGCCGGGAGGGCTGAAGCTTTCTTT. Protein sequence: CASSLWEAGRAEAFF. The complete variable domain, with remaining parts taken from reference TRBV5-5 and TRBJ1-1, reads DAGVTQSPTHLIKTRGQQVTLRCSPISGHKSVSWYQQVLGQGPQFIFQYYEKEERGRGNFPDRFSARQFPNYSSELNVNALLLGDSALYLCASSLWEAGRAEAFFGQGTRLTVV.

The rearrangement joins TRBV5-1 to TRBJ2-7, with a weak D call TRBD1 (5 bases). CDR1 and CDR2 from the germline V gene are SGHRS and YFSETQ. With 4 bases removed from V and 2 bases from J, the gap between germline ends came to 19 bases. This CDR3 contains 16 residues. The CDR3 loop reads CASSTLRQLKTYEQYF. DNA of the CDR3: TGCGCCAGCAGCACCCTCCGACAGCTTAAAACCTACGAGCAGTACTTC.

This clone occurred a few times. The rearrangement uses TRBV2 and TRBJ2-7; D not resolved. Looked up from germline, CDR1 is SNHLY and CDR2 is FYNNEI. The CDR3 extends over 13 amino acids. V was trimmed by 1 base and J by 3 bases, leaving 7 bases between them. The CDR3 reads CASSEVDGYEQYF. CDR3 bases: TGTGCCAGCAGTGAAGTGGATGGCTACGAGCAGTACTTC. The whole variable domain, remainder taken from reference TRBV2 and TRBJ2-7, is EPEVTQTPSHQVTQMGQEVILRCVPISNHLYFYWYRQILGQKVEFLVSFYNNEISEKSEIFDDQFSVERPDGSNFTLKIRSTKLEDSAMYFCASSEVDGYEQYFGPGTRLTVT.

V gene TRBV19 combines with J gene TRBJ1-1, with D tentatively TRBD1 (6 bases). V lost 1 base to trimming and J lost 5 bases, with 14 bases between them. Looked up from germline, CDR1 is LNHDA and CDR2 is SQIVND (reference sequence). The CDR3 spans 15 residues. The CDR3 nucleotides are TGTGCCAGTAGTATAGGCGAACAGGGTTGGACTGAAGCTTTCTTT. As protein: CASSIGEQGWTEAFF.

The chain's CDR3 is CASSLGQGSSYEQYF. DNA of the CDR3: TGTGCCAGCAGCTTGGGACAGGGGTCATCCTACGAGCAGTACTTC. This chain connects TRBV7-6 to TRBJ2-7; 10 nucleotides match TRBD1. Germline-derived CDR1 and CDR2 are SGHVS and FNYEAQ. The CDR3 runs 15 residues. V lost 3 bases, J lost 1 base, and 3 bases stayed unmatched.